The TCR beta chain described here comes from a study of blood T cell repertoires in COVID-19. The CDR3 is 13 amino acids. The germline gives CDR1 SEHNR, CDR2 FQNEAQ (reference sequence). V lost 8 bases, J lost 1 base, and 11 bases lay in between. Sequencing used immunoSEQ multiplex PCR; TCRdb keeps in-frame clones, though not all of them. The table shows 200,000 to 250,000 clones, with 80% occurring only once. The receptor's source is a woman in her sixties or seventies with acute or convalescent COVID-19. What was sequenced was peripheral blood. The chain recombines TRBV7-9 with TRBJ1-2, with D maybe TRBD1 (5 bases). The CDR3 DNA reads TGTGCCAGCGCGGCGGGGGTTAACTATGGCTACACCTTC. Protein: CASAAGVNYGYTF.